This T cell receptor (beta chain) was retrieved from a study of shared clonotypes between healthy human individuals. The trim removed 4 bases at V and 3 bases at J, leaving 15 bases unmatched. This CDR3 has 17 residues. Germline V CDR1 and CDR2: SGHNT, YYREEE (reference sequence). The deep-level immunoSEQ assay was used. Profiled with immunoSEQ multiplex PCR; TCRdb holds only in-frame clones, not every one. The sample gives over a million clones, 98% of which show up once; roughly 0.35% is in the top ten. This TCR came from a man aged 30-40 years in good health. V gene TRBV5-4 combines with J gene TRBJ2-7; 8 positions match TRBD2. Sequencing used naive CD4+ T cells sorted from blood. As for subset: CD45RA+ positively selected. The DNA for the CDR3 is TGTGCCAGCAGCCCGGGAGGGGTCGGGGGGGCGGACTACGAGCAGTACTTC. Amino acids: CASSPGGVGGADYEQYF.